Listed here are 2 T cell receptor beta chains from one sample, sequenced in a study of immune characterization of retroperitoneal liposarcoma. TCRdb reprocessed the PCR reads with MiXCR, giving one entry per CDR3 protein. The profile shows about 10,000 distinct CDR3 sequences, roughly a quarter of them singletons. Sequencing used tumor tissue. These receptors were collected from a male donor with retroperitoneal liposarcoma.

This clonotype was picked up a small number of times. The rearrangement uses TRBV11-3 and TRBJ1-2; D is possibly TRBD1 (5 bases). There are 14 residues in the CDR3. V dropped 5 bases and J dropped 3 bases, with 13 bases sitting between them. CDR1 is SGHNT, CDR2 YENEEA, per germline. The CDR3 DNA is TGTGCCAGCAGCAGCCAAGGGGCTGACTATGGCTACACCTTC. Its translation: CASSSQGADYGYTF.

This clonotype is judged medium-sized (0.01 to 0.1%). The chain recombines TRBV12-3 or TRBV12-4 with TRBJ2-5, with TRBD1 matching 8 bases. The ends lost 1 base at V and 2 bases at J; junction bases unmatched: 3. The CDR3 has 15 residues. CDR3 coding DNA: TGTGCCAGCAGTTTAGGACAGGGGATTCAAGAGACCCAGTACTTC. Its protein is CASSLGQGIQETQYF.